These T cell receptor beta chains were read from a single sample in a study of blood T cell repertoires in COVID-19. Method: immunoSEQ multiplex PCR; TCRdb's copy keeps in-frame clones and lacks some. Of around 100,000 clones listed, more than 80% were seen once; the top ten hold approximately 24%. The sample was peripheral blood. The receptors stem from a human donor in a cohort sampled during active COVID-19. CDR3s leave out the opening cysteine and the closing phenylalanine or tryptophan. The D gene is left open where the match is weak. Rows give clone size only sometimes, using once, few, many, or a class for an expanded clone.

TRBV5-6,-,-,TRBJ2-7,ASSSGREAYEQY
TRBV7-2,-,-,TRBJ1-1,ASSQNTEAF
TRBV10-1,TRBD2,-,TRBJ2-5,ASSGTSFRETQY
TRBV18,-,-,TRBJ2-7,ASSPDSRNYEQY
TRBV14,TRBD1,-,TRBJ1-2,ASSPGQGFWGYT
TRBV5-5,TRBD1,-,TRBJ1-2,ASSLEDRAAGRYGYT
TRBV21-1,-,-,TRBJ1-4,ASSPQGGDGEKLF
TRBV3-1/TRBV3-2,TRBD1,-,TRBJ2-2,ASSHTGTGNGELF
TRBV25-1,-,-,TRBJ2-3,ASSELGSTDTQY
TRBV20-1,-,-,TRBJ2-7,SAHMGRGQY
TRBV5-1,TRBD1,-,TRBJ1-2,ASSLGDSYGYT
TRBV6-5,TRBD2,-,TRBJ2-5,ASSSFSGRQETQY
TRBV12-3/TRBV12-4,-,-,TRBJ2-5,ASTSGPGETQY
TRBV7-2,-,-,TRBJ2-7,ASSFEGVYEQY
TRBV14,TRBD2,-,TRBJ2-3,ASSQSGGPPDTQY
TRBV2,TRBD1,-,TRBJ1-1,AKTGGQNTEAF
TRBV5-6,-,-,TRBJ2-5,ASSSPKLGAGFEMETQY
TRBV19,-,-,TRBJ2-1,ASSISWDFSNEQF
TRBV6-5,TRBD2,-,TRBJ2-2,ASGRLAGAGELF
TRBV3-1/TRBV3-2,-,-,TRBJ1-1,ASSQGQAMNTEAF
TRBV6-2/TRBV6-3,-,few,TRBJ1-4,ASSYGQGSTNEKLF
TRBV5-1,TRBD2,-,TRBJ2-5,ASSLDRGTGLANQETQY
TRBV6-5,-,-,TRBJ2-7,ASSPRGGASYEQY
TRBV5-1,TRBD2,once,TRBJ2-5,ASSTGLAIKETQY
TRBV24-1,-,-,TRBJ2-2,ATSDPAGASGELF
TRBV6-6,-,-,TRBJ1-3,ASSYSGPSSGNTIY
TRBV5-1,TRBD2,-,TRBJ2-3,ASSRLAGGTDTQY
TRBV7-8,TRBD1,few,TRBJ1-5,ASGQGSPHGNQPQH
TRBV5-1,TRBD1,-,TRBJ1-1,ASSLYHRGDTEAF
TRBV28,-,-,TRBJ1-3,ASSPGASGNTIY
TRBV14,TRBD2,-,TRBJ2-2,ASNLGLAGPPNTGELF
TRBV5-6,-,-,TRBJ2-7,ASSLDRVSYEQY
TRBV5-5,TRBD1,-,TRBJ1-1,ASTSEPTGDTEAF
TRBV5-1,-,-,TRBJ1-2,ASSLAGGLGYT
TRBV6-5,-,-,TRBJ1-3,ASSYTVSGNTIY
TRBV4-2,-,many,TRBJ1-3,ASSLTPEASSGNTIY
TRBV27,-,-,TRBJ1-6,ASSFARSPLH
TRBV25-1,-,-,TRBJ2-7,ASRATGTYEQY
TRBV28,-,once,TRBJ1-1,ASSKQVNTEAF
TRBV6-5,-,-,TRBJ2-7,ASSFRRDTAEQY
TRBV21-1,-,-,TRBJ1-5,ASSKDPPTGLSYSNQPQH
TRBV27,TRBD2,once,TRBJ2-2,ASSSGGAGELF
TRBV5-6,-,-,TRBJ1-2,ASSRAGKPIDGYT
TRBV7-9,TRBD2,-,TRBJ2-1,ASAEGLYNEQF